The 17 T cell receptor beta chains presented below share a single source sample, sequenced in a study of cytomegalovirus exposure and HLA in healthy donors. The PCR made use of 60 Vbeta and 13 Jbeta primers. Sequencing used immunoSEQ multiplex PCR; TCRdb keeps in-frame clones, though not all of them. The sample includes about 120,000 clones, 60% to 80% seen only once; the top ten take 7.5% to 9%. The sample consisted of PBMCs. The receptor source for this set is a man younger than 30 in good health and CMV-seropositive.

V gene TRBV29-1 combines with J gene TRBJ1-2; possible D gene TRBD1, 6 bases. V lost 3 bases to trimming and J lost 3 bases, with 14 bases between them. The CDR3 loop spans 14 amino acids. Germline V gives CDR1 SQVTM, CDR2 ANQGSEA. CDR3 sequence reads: CSVDPAGAYYGYTF. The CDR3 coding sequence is TGCAGCGTTGATCCGGCAGGGGCTTACTATGGCTACACCTTC.

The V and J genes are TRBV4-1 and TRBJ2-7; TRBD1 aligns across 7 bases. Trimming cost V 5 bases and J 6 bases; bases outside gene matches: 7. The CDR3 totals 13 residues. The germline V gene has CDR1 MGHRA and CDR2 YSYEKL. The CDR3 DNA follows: TGCGCCAGCAGCTACCTGACAGGGCTCGAGCAGTACGTC. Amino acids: CASSYLTGLEQYV.

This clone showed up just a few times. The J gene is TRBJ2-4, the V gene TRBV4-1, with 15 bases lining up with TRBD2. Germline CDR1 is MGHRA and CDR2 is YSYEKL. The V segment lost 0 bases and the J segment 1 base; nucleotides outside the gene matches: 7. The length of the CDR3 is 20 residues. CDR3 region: CASSQDRTSGGAGAKNIQYF. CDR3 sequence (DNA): TGCGCCAGCAGCCAAGATCGGACTAGCGGGGGGGCCGGGGCCAAAAACATTCAGTACTTC.

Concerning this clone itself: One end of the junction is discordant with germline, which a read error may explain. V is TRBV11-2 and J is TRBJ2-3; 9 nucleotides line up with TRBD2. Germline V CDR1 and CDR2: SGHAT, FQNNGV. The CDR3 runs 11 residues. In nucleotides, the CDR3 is TGTGCCAGCAGCGTCGGGACTAGCCCCAATTTT. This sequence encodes CASSVGTSPNF. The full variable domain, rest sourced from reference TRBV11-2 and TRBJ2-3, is EAGVAQSPRYKIIEKRQSVAFWCNPISGHATLYWYQQILGQGPKLLIQFQNNGVVDDSQLPKDRFSAERLKGVDSTLKIQPAKLEDSAVYLCASSVGTSPNFGPGTRLTVL.

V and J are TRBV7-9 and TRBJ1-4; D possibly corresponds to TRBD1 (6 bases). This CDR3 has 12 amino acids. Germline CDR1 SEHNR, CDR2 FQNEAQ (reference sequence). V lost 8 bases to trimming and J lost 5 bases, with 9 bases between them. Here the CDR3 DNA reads TGTGCCAGCGAGAGGGGGAATGAAAAACTGTTTTTT. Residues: CASERGNEKLFF.

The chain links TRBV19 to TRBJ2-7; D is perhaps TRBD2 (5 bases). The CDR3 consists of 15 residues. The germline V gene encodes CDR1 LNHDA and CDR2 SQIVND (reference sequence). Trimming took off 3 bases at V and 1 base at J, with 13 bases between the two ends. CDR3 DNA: TGTGCCAGTAGTATTAGCGCCGATGGGTCCTACGAGCAGTACTTC. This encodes CASSISADGSYEQYF. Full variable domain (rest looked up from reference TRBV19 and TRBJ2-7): DGGITQSPKYLFRKEGQNVTLSCEQNLNHDAMYWYRQDPGQGLRLIYYSQIVNDFQKGDIAEGYSVSREKKESFPLTVTSAQKNPTAFYLCASSISADGSYEQYFGPGTRLTVT.

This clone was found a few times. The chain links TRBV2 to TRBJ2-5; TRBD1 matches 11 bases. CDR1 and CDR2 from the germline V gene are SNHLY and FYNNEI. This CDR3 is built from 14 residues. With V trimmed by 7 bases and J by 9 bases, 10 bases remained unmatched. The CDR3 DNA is TGTGCCAGCAATAGGCTCGGACAGGGGGCTTCCCAGTACTTC. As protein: CASNRLGQGASQYF.

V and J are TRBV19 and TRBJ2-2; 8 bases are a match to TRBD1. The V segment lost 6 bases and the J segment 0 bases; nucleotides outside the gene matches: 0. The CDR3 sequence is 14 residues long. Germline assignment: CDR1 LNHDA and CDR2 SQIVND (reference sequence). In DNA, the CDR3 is TGTGCCAGTAGGGACAGGGCGAACACCGGGGAGCTGTTTTTT. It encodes CASRDRANTGELFF.

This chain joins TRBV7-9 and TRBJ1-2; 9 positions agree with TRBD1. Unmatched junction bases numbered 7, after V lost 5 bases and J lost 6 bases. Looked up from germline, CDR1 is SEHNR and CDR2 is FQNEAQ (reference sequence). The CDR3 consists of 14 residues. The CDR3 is CASSLRTGVDGYTF. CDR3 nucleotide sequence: TGTGCCAGCAGCCTCCGGACAGGGGTCGATGGCTACACCTTC.

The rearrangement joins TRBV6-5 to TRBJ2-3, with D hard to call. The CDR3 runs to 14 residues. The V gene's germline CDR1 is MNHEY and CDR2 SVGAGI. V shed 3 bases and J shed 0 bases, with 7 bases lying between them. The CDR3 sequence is CASSYGASTDTQYF. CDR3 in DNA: TGTGCCAGCAGTTATGGAGCTAGCACAGATACGCAGTATTTT.

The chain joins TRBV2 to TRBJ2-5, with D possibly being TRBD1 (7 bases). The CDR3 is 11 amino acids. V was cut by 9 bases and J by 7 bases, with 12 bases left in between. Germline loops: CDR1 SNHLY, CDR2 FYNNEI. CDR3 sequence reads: CARDQGGTQYF. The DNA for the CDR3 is TGTGCCAGAGATCAGGGGGGGACCCAGTACTTC.

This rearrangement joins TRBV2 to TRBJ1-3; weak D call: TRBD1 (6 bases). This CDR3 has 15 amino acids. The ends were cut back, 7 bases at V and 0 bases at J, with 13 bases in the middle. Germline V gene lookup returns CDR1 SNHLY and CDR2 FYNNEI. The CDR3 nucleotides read TGTGCCAGCACGCCCTCCAGGGGCTCTGGAAACACCATATATTTT. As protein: CASTPSRGSGNTIYF.

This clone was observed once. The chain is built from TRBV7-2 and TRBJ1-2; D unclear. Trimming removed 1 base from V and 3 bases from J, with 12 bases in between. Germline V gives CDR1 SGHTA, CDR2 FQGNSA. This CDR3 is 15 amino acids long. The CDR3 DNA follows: TGTGCCAGCAGCTTAGATATGGGGAGGGACTATGGCTACACCTTC. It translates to CASSLDMGRDYGYTF.

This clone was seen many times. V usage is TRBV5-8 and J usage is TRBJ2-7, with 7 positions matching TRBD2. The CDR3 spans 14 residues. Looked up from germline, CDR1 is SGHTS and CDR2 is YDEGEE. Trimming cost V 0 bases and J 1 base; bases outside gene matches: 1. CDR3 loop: CASSLVGGSYEQYV. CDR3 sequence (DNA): TGTGCCAGCAGCTTGGTGGGGGGGTCCTACGAGCAGTACGTC.

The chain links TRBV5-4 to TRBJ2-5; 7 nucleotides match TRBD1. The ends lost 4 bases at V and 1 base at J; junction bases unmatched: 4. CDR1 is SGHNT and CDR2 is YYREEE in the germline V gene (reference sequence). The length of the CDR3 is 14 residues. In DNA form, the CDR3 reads TGTGCCAGCAGCCCCACAGGGGCCCAAGAGACCCAGTACTTC. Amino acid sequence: CASSPTGAQETQYF.

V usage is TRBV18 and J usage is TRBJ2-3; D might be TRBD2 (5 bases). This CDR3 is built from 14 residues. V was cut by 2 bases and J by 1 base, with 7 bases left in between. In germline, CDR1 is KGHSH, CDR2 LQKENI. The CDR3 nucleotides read TGTGCCAGCTCACCAGGACTCCGCACAGATACGCAGTATTTT. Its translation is CASSPGLRTDTQYF.

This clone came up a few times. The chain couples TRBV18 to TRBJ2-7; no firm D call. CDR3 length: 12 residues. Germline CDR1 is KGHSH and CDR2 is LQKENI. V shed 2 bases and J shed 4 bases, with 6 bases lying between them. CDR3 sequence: CASSPDWYEQYF. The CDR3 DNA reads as TGTGCCAGCTCACCAGACTGGTACGAGCAGTACTTC.